The table lists the clone carrying this T cell receptor beta chain with a count of one. Its target is unknown. Primers: 60 Vbeta forward and 13 Jbeta reverse. Generated by immunoSEQ multiplex PCR, the TCRdb table keeps only in-frame clones and is missing some. The sample lists roughly 150,000 clones, 73% seen once, with roughly 5.4% in the top ten. Trimming cost V 3 bases and J 8 bases, with 9 bases left between them. The CDR3 covers 12 residues. Germline V gene lookup returns CDR1 SGDLS and CDR2 YYNGEE. These data belong to a study of cytomegalovirus exposure and HLA in healthy donors. General observations from the study: Most of the TCR beta V segments (in an earlier analysis) were productive either about 87% or about 30% of the time. A later analysis linked a missense variant in DCLRE1C to the trimming of TCR beta V and J genes. As immune exposure information, only CMV serostatus was available. There were several of the most significant clusters that appeared linked to common viral pathogens in a later analysis.

The receptor comes from a woman younger than 30 in good health and CMV-seropositive. This chain joins TRBV9 and TRBJ2-1; D might be TRBD2 (5 bases). Sequencing input: PBMCs. The CDR3: CASSERGHEQFF. The CDR3 DNA is TGTGCCAGCAGCGAACGAGGGCATGAGCAGTTCTTC.